Described below is a single T cell receptor beta chain sequence and its context. The data were taken from a study of blood T cell repertoires in COVID-19. The CDR3 is 16 residues long. Trimming at V came to 4 bases and at J to 0 bases, leaving 3 bases not matched to a gene. The germline V gene encodes CDR1 SEHNR and CDR2 FQNEAQ (reference sequence). Repertoires were generated with immunoSEQ multiplex PCR, while TCRdb's copy carries only in-frame clones and drops some. The sample lists 120,000 to 150,000 clones; 80% to 90% were seen once. The sequence came from a woman aged 45 to 65 with acute or convalescent COVID-19. The V gene is TRBV7-9, the J gene TRBJ1-6; 7 bases agree with TRBD1. Material for sequencing was peripheral blood. In DNA form, the CDR3 reads TGTGCCAGCAGCTCGGGACAGAGCTCCTATAATTCACCCCTCCACTTT. Protein sequence: CASSSGQSSYNSPLHF.